Each of the 23 T cell receptor beta chains below was sequenced from the same sample in a study of blood T cells in healthy people across ages. PCR was performed a second time for about 7 to 11 cycles using a sample-barcoded 5' primer and a J-beta primer mix. TCRdb fed the 5' RACE reads into MiXCR, producing one record per CDR3 protein. Of roughly 1,700,000 distinct CDR3 sequences in the sample, 28% were seen once. Sequenced sample: blood. The origin of the receptors is a woman aged 25 to 39 in good health.

This clonotype was observed a few times. This chain uses TRBV24-1 with TRBJ2-3, with D possibly matching TRBD2 (5 bases). Germline lookup yields CDR1 KGHDR and CDR2 SFDVKD. The CDR3 is made up of 13 amino acids. V was shortened by 3 bases and J by 5 bases, with 8 bases between the two germline ends. CDR3 sequence (DNA): TGTGCCACCAGTGATGAGAGGGTAGATACGCAGTATTTT. Protein: CATSDERVDTQYF.

Only a few counts were recorded for this clonotype. The chain uses TRBV14 and TRBJ2-1; a weak D match, TRBD1 (6 bases). The germline CDR1 and CDR2 sequences are SGHDN and FVKESK. CDR3 length: 20 residues. V was pared by 3 bases and J by 0 bases, with 24 bases between. CDR3 nucleotide sequence: TGTGCCAGCAGCCATTCCGCAGGGGACCTTCTATATTTCTCCTACAATGAGCAGTTCTTC. Its translation: CASSHSAGDLLYFSYNEQFF.

This chain joins TRBV20-1 and TRBJ2-1; possibly TRBD2 for D (6 bases). The end of the DNA aligns better with TRBJ2-7, so the J call may be wrong. Germline V CDR1 and CDR2: DFQATT, SNEGSKA (reference sequence). The CDR3 is 16 residues long. The CDR3 region is CSARDRGESSYNEQYF. The DNA of the CDR3 is TGCAGTGCTAGAGATCGCGGGGAGAGCTCCTACAATGAGCAGTACTTC.

A note on this clonotype: Given a much more abundant clone one base away, this may be a read error. This rearrangement joins TRBV28 to TRBJ2-7; TRBD1 aligns across 8 bases. In germline, CDR1 is MDHEN, CDR2 SYDVKM. V lost 2 bases and J lost 4; bases outside the gene matches: 7. The CDR3 runs to 15 residues. CDR3 residues: CASSLRTGGRYEQYF. Here the CDR3 DNA reads TGTGCCAGCAGTTTACGCACAGGGGGAAGGTACGAGCAGTACTTC.

The chain combines TRBV14 with TRBJ1-2; unclear D gene. The V end was cut by 2 bases, the J end by 1 base, with 8 bases between. Germline lookup yields CDR1 SGHDN and CDR2 FVKESK. The CDR3 totals 14 residues. CDR3 in DNA: TGTGCCAGCAGCCAACAGGCGAATAACTATGGCTACACCTTC. Translated: CASSQQANNYGYTF.

The chain joins TRBV20-1 to TRBJ2-4, with 8 bases fitting TRBD2. CDR1 is DFQATT, CDR2 SNEGSKA, per germline (reference sequence). J gave up 6 bases and V 5 bases, and 12 bases lay outside the gene matches. The CDR3 length is 15 residues. CDR3 sequence (DNA): TGCAGTGCTCCCGGGGGGGCCCTCCTTCGAAACATTCAGTACTTC. This gives the protein CSAPGGALLRNIQYF.

This chain links TRBV5-1 with TRBJ2-3; 9 nucleotides match TRBD1. The junction had 3 bases not matched to a gene; V was cut back by 2 bases and J by 5 bases. CDR3 length: 14 residues. Germline CDR1 SGHRS, CDR2 YFSETQ. The CDR3 is CASSLQGAQDTQYF. CDR3 DNA: TGCGCCAGCAGCTTACAGGGGGCACAAGATACGCAGTATTTT.

This clonotype was found a few times. The J gene is TRBJ1-5, the V gene TRBV25-1; D is perhaps TRBD1 (5 bases). The CDR3 is 16 residues long. Germline CDR1 is MGHDK and CDR2 is SYGVNS. Trimming left V 1 base short and J 0 bases short, with 10 bases between. The CDR3 loop is CASSESGQDSNQPQHF. CDR3 in DNA: TGTGCCAGCAGTGAATCCGGACAAGATAGCAATCAGCCCCAGCATTTT.

This clonotype was seen more than once but under ten times. The rearrangement uses TRBV3-1 and TRBJ2-5; D gene uncertain. The J call may not be correct, given that the DNA end is closer to TRBJ2-7. The CDR3 totals 13 residues. Germline CDR1 is LGHDT and CDR2 is YNNKEL (reference sequence). The CDR3 DNA follows: TGTGCCAGCAGTACCGGATTCGGGTACGAGCAGTACTTC. Its protein product is CASSTGFGYEQYF.

This clonotype was recorded only once. It may be a read error: a sequence one base away is much more abundant. The chain is built from TRBV6-5 and TRBJ2-1, with a weak D call TRBD1 (5 bases). The assigned J gene may be wrong: the sequence end matches TRBJ2-7 better. CDR3 length: 16 residues. Germline V lookup: CDR1 MNHEY, CDR2 SVGAGI. Here the CDR3 reads CASSYSTVSPYNEQYF. CDR3 nucleotide sequence: TGTGCCAGCAGTTACTCGACAGTCAGCCCCTACAATGAGCAGTACTTC.

This clonotype was seen a handful of times. The V call is TRBV4-1, the J call TRBJ1-5, with D maybe TRBD1 (6 bases). This CDR3 region has 18 residues. V dropped 1 base and J dropped 4 bases, with 20 bases sitting between them. Per the germline V gene, CDR1 is MGHRA and CDR2 is YSYEKL. CDR3 DNA sequence: TGCGCCAGCAGCCAAGGGAGGGGGATTCCGGACAAGAATCAGCCCCAGCATTTT. It codes for CASSQGRGIPDKNQPQHF.

The count of this clonotype is one. The chain joins TRBV12-3 or TRBV12-4 to TRBJ1-1, with 8 bases fitting TRBD1. The trim removed 5 bases at V and 11 bases at J, leaving 19 bases unmatched. The CDR3 is 16 amino acids. The CDR3 DNA is TGTGCCAGCAGTATATCTTCGGGACAGGCGGGATGGGGGGCTTTCTTT. This translates into CASSISSGQAGWGAFF.

This chain uses TRBV7-2 with TRBJ2-1; TRBD2 is a possible D gene (5 bases). The germline CDR1 and CDR2 sequences are SGHTA and FQGNSA. V lost 3 bases to trimming and J lost 2 bases, with 23 bases between them. This CDR3 comprises 19 residues. CDR3 loop: CASSLKGAPENRPYNEQFF. The CDR3 DNA reads as TGTGCCAGCAGCTTGAAGGGAGCTCCGGAAAATCGCCCCTACAATGAGCAGTTCTTC.

This clonotype was detected many times. The J gene is TRBJ1-5, the V gene TRBV20-1; 9 nucleotides line up with TRBD1. This CDR3 has 14 residues. Losses at the gene ends were 3 bases for V and 3 bases for J; bases not matched to a gene: 3. Germline-derived CDR1 and CDR2 are DFQATT and SNEGSKA (reference sequence). In nucleotides, the CDR3 is TGCAGTGCTAGCACAGGGGGCCACAATCAGCCCCAGCATTTT. Translation gives CSASTGGHNQPQHF.

The chain couples TRBV19 to TRBJ1-2, with 9 bases aligning to TRBD1. Germline-derived CDR1 and CDR2 are LNHDA and SQIVND (reference sequence). The junction had 11 bases not matched to a gene; V was cut back by 2 bases and J by 7 bases. The CDR3 is 16 amino acids. The CDR3 DNA sequence: TGTGCCAGTAGTATACCCCTGGGACAGGGAAGACGTGGCTACACCTTC. Translated: CASSIPLGQGRRGYTF.

The rearrangement joins TRBV18 to TRBJ1-2, with D unresolved. There are 13 residues in the CDR3. In germline, CDR1 is KGHSH, CDR2 LQKENI. Trimming left V 5 bases short and J 6 bases short, with 13 bases between. The CDR3 loop is CASSSTRTDGYTF. The CDR3 nucleotides read TGTGCCAGCTCATCGACTCGGACGGATGGCTACACCTTC.

The chain employs TRBV7-8 and TRBJ2-4, with 8 bases aligning to TRBD1. The end of the DNA fits TRBJ2-5 better, so the J call may be wrong. Germline V lookup: CDR1 SGHVS, CDR2 FQNEAQ. The CDR3 covers 15 residues. In DNA, the CDR3 is TGTGCCAGCAGCCCCGACAGGGGTGGTAGTGAGACCCAGTACTTC. It codes for CASSPDRGGSETQYF.

This clonotype was counted between two and nine times. The J gene is TRBJ2-7, the V gene TRBV2, with a weak D call TRBD2 (5 bases). The CDR3 sequence is 14 residues long. Germline values: CDR1 SNHLY, CDR2 FYNNEI. V was pared by 3 bases and J by 0 bases, with 9 bases between. The CDR3 loop is CASSEDLSSYEQYF. CDR3 nucleotide sequence: TGTGCCAGCAGTGAGGACTTAAGCTCCTACGAGCAGTACTTC. The variable domain in full, completed from reference TRBV2 and TRBJ2-7, reads EPEVTQTPSHQVTQMGQEVILRCVPISNHLYFYWYRQILGQKVEFLVSFYNNEISEKSEIFDDQFSVERPDGSNFTLKIRSTKLEDSAMYFCASSEDLSSYEQYFGPGTRLTVT.

With regard to this clonotype: The junction does not match germline at one end; this may be a read error. This sequence joins TRBV7-2 and TRBJ2-1; D is ambiguous. Germline-derived CDR1 and CDR2 are SGHTA and FQGNSA. This CDR3 is 15 amino acids long. This CDR3 is CASSLDGYSYNGQFF. CDR3 sequence (DNA): TGTGCCAGCAGCTTAGACGGCTACTCCTACAATGGGCAGTTCTTC. The variable domain in full, with the rest retrieved from reference TRBV7-2 and TRBJ2-1, is GAGVSQSPSNKVTEKGKDVELRCDPISGHTALYWYRQSLGQGLEFLIYFQGNSAPDKSGLPSDRFSAERTGGSVSTLTIQRTQQEDSAVYLCASSLDGYSYNGQFFGPGTRLTVL.

This clonotype was seen at least ten times. The chain joins TRBV28 to TRBJ1-2; D gene uncertain. CDR1 MDHEN and CDR2 SYDVKM come from the germline V gene. Trimming took off 4 bases at V and 8 bases at J, with 20 bases between the two ends. The CDR3 is 15 amino acids. CDR3: CASSSPRNGLRGYTF. The CDR3 DNA is TGTGCCAGCAGTTCCCCCCGGAATGGACTGCGGGGCTACACCTTC.

A few counts support this clonotype. This chain links TRBV10-3 with TRBJ1-2; D is uncertain. Trimming removed 3 bases at V and 8 bases at J, with 10 bases between. In germline, CDR1 is ENHRY, CDR2 SYGVKD. CDR3 size: 12 residues. The CDR3 loop reads CAISENGLGYTF. The DNA of the CDR3 is TGTGCCATCAGTGAAAACGGTCTAGGCTACACCTTC.

The gene calls are TRBV19 and TRBJ2-1; tentatively, D is TRBD1 or TRBD2 (6 bases each). The CDR3 is made up of 15 amino acids. Germline V gives CDR1 LNHDA, CDR2 SQIVND (reference sequence). V shed 1 base and J shed 3 bases, with 10 bases lying between them. The CDR3 protein is CASSIGGARYNEQFF. Here the CDR3 DNA reads TGTGCCAGTAGTATAGGGGGGGCCCGCTACAATGAGCAGTTCTTC.

This clonotype appeared a few times. V usage is TRBV6-6 and J usage is TRBJ2-7; the D gene is possibly TRBD2 (6 bases). The CDR3 totals 15 residues. Germline V CDR1 and CDR2: MNHNY, SVGAGI (reference sequence). V was clipped by 6 bases and J by 1 base, with 16 bases between them. Here the CDR3 reads CASRPGLGRSYEQYF. The CDR3 region has the DNA TGTGCCAGCAGGCCAGGACTGGGGAGGTCCTACGAGCAGTACTTC.